The following is a TCR beta chain sequence with its context. Its target antigen remains unknown. No quality values exist for individual bases; no much larger clone is one base distant. Each clonotype received, on average, approximately 9.9x coverage in deep resolution sequencing performed on a MiSeq, where the target depth lay between 1 in 1 million and 1 in 200,000 T cells. The immunoSEQ hsTCRB Kit was used to generate TCR beta libraries. The source study handled its data this way. The data were analyzed with ImmunoSEQ Analyzer and ImmunoSEQ Data Assistant, and V, D and J gene assignments followed IMGT definitions. Clonality was computed as one minus normalized Shannon entropy of productive rearrangement frequencies, ranging from 0 to 1. Only overrepresented clonotypes making up at least 0.05% of the repertoire of each patient were included in the public clonotype analysis. Thirteen repertoires from age-matched healthy donors, obtained from immuneACCESS, served as clonality controls. TCRdb limited this immuneACCESS table to in-frame rearrangements with V and J called. A share of clones is missing; checked studies link under half to unresolved V genes, and the rest is unexplained. D and trimming were read from the DNA, whereas the V and J calls and clone size are those reported in that table. Present in this sample are approximately 70,000 clones, over 75% of which were seen just once. The ten largest clones represent 3% to 3.5% of the sample.

The sample originates from a study of cytotoxic CD8 clonotypes in ibrutinib-treated CLL (dated by TCRdb to about 2021). As for the study more broadly: The cohort was composed of roughly ten relapsed/refractory and fewer than 16 treatment-naive patients; IGHV unmutated status was identified in 17 to 18 patients. Responses were partial in around 25 patients and complete in 2; after median around 65 months follow-up, about 14 stayed in remission and 12 progressed. Samples at response were collected after a median of about 13 months of treatment, with a range of about 6 to 36 months. Samples averaged approximately 260,000 productive templates and more than 85,000 productive rearrangements. Longitudinal samples were obtainable from about 30% of the roughly 90 participants in the trial. Cryopreserved peripheral blood mononuclear cells were collected at three points: before therapy, at response, and at either sustained remission or disease progression. Patients were still on ibrutinib when every remission and progressive disease sample was collected. Beyond this particular receptor, the publication reports: Baseline clonality was found to be higher than that of age-matched healthy donors and was strongly correlated with circulating CD8+ T-cell counts. Lymph node repertoires were not examined, and the timing of sampling was not matched between patients in sustained remission and those whose disease progressed. At ibrutinib response clonality went up, during sustained remission it held steady, and at progression it dropped back toward baseline. Public clonotypes were rare and either contracted or stayed stable during treatment, and the rise in clonality at ibrutinib response reflected the expansion of private clonotypes.

Sequences SGHNT (CDR1) and YENEEA (CDR2) are obtained from the germline V gene. The CDR3 numbers 15 residues from cysteine through phenylalanine. The DNA shown is the 45-base CDR3, in frame from base 1. V has 5 bases trimmed and J has 5 bases trimmed; junction bases matching no gene number 3. The time point label for this specimen denotes: 12 months on ibrutinib. For TCR beta library preparation, 1.5 to 2 micrograms of genomic DNA were extracted from the cryopreserved PBMCs. Longitudinal blood samples from CLL patients on ibrutinib monotherapy were analyzed using high-throughput TCR beta sequencing. Patients were enrolled in a phase 2 open-label single-center ibrutinib monotherapy trial.

The chain is made from TRBV11-3 and TRBJ2-2; the junction holds 12 bases that match TRBD2. The specimen comprised PBMCs, sampled after 12 months of ibrutinib treatment. This clonotype originated in a human donor with chronic lymphocytic leukemia. The DNA sequence is TGTGCCAGCAGCGCCGGGACTAGCGGGACCGGGGAGCTGTTTTTT. It translates as CASSAGTSGTGELFF.